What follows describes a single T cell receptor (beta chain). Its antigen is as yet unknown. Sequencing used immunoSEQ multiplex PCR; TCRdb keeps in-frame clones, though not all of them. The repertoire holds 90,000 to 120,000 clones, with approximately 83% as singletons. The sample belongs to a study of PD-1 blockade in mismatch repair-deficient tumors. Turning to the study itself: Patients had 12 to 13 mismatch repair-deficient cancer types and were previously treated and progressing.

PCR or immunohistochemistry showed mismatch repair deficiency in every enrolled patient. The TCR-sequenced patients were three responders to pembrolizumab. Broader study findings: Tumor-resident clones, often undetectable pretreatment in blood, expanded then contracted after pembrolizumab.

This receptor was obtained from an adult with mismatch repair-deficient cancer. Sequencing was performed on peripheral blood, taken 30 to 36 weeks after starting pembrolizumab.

CDR3 coding DNA: TGTGCCAGCAGCGGGAAGGACGCGGAAGAGACCCAGTACTTC. Its translation: CASSGKDAEETQYF. J is TRBJ2-5 and V is TRBV5-4; no clear D gene. The germline V gene has CDR1 SGHNT and CDR2 YYREEE (reference sequence). This CDR3 spans 14 amino acids. The V gene lost 4 bases and the J gene lost 3 bases, with 13 bases spanning the gap.